This TCR beta chain was sequenced for a study of T cells in Graves' hyperthyroidism and ophthalmopathy. Whole-study results and caveats: Ophthalmopathy prediction by the model preceded onset by a median about 6 months.

A remark on this clonotype: Its antigen is currently unknown.

TCR beta CDR3 region amplification was performed from RNA transcripts. First-round RT-PCR of the TCR CDR3 relied on the HTBI primer set. A single record per CDR3 protein comes from TCRdb applying MiXCR to the multiplex PCR reads. The sample has over 500,000 distinct CDR3 sequences, approximately 48% seen once. V lost 5 bases to trimming and J lost 8 bases, with 15 bases between them. CDR1 is SGHTA and CDR2 is FQGNSA in the germline V gene. The CDR3 totals 13 residues. J is TRBJ1-2 and V is TRBV7-2; D is uncertain. This TCR derives from an adult woman with Graves' disease, either hyperthyroidism or ophthalmopathy (not recorded which). What was sequenced was peripheral blood or thyroid tissue (not recorded which). CDR3 bases: TGTGCCAGCAGCACCCAGGCATTTGGAGGCTACACCTTC. This gives the protein CASSTQAFGGYTF.